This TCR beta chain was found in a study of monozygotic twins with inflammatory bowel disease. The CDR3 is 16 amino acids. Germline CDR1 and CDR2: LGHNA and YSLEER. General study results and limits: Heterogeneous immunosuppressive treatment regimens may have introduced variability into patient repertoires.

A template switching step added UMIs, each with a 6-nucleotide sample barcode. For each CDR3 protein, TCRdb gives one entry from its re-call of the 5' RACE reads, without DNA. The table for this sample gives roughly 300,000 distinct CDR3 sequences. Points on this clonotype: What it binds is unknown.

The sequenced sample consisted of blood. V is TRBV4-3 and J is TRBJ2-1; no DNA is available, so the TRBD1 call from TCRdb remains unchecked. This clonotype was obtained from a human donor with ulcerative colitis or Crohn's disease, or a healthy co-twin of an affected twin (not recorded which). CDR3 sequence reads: CASSQGSGGDYNEQFF.